The subject of this entry is one T cell receptor (beta chain). These data belong to a study of OX40 agonist ivuxolimab in advanced cancers. The assay was immunoSEQ multiplex PCR, and TCRdb's table has in-frame clones only and misses some. Of about 64,000 clones listed, around 93% are singletons. Trimming cost V 1 base and J 3 bases; bases outside gene matches: 9. CDR1 is SGHTS and CDR2 is YDEGEE in the germline V gene. The CDR3 loop spans 18 amino acids. The sample here was CD4+ or CD8+ T cells sorted from blood, taken in a trial of the OX40 agonist ivuxolimab. This chain links TRBV5-8 with TRBJ2-2; 10 nucleotides match TRBD2. The clonotype was recovered from an adult with an advanced solid tumor such as melanoma, head and neck, liver or kidney cancer. In nucleotides, the CDR3 is TGTGCCAGCAGCTTGAGGGCTAGCGGGAGCTCTCACACCGGGGAGCTGTTTTTT. Residues: CASSLRASGSSHTGELFF.